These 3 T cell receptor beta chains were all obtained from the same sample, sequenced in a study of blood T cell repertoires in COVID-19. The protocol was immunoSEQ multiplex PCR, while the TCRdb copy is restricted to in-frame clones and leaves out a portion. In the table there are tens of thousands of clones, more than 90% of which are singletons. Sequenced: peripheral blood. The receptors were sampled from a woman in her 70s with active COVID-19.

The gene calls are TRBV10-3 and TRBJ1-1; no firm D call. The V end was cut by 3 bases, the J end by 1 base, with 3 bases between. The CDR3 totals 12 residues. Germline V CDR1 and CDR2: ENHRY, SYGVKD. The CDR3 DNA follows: TGTGCCATCAGTGACGGGAACACTGAAGCTTTCTTT. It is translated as CAISDGNTEAFF.

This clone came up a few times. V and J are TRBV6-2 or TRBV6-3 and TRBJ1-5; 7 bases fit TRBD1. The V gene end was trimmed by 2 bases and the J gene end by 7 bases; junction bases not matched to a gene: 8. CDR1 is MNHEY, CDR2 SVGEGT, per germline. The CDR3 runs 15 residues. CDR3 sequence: CASSYTGAPNQPQHF. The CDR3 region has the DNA TGTGCCAGCAGTTACACAGGGGCCCCTAACCAGCCCCAGCATTTT.

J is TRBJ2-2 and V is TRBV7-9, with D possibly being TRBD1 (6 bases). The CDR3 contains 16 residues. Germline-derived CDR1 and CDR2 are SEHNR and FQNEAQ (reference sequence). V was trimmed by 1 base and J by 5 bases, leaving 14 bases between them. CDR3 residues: CASSLGQARWTGELFF. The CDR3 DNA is TGTGCCAGCAGCTTAGGACAGGCCCGTTGGACCGGGGAGCTGTTTTTT.